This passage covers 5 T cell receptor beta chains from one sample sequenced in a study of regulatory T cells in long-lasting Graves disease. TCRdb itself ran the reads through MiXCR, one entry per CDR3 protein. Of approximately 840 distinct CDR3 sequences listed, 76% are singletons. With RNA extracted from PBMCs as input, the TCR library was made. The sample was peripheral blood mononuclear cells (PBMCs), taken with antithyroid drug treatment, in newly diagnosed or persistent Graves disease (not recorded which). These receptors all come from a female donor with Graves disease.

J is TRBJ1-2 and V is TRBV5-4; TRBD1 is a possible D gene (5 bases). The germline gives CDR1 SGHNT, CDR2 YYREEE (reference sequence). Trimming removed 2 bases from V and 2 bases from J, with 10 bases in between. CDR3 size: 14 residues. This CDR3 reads CASSFPRGNYGYTF. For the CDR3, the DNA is TGTGCCAGCAGCTTCCCCCGGGGGAACTATGGCTACACCTTC.

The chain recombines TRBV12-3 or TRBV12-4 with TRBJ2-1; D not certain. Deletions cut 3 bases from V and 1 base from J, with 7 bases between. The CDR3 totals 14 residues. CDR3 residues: CASSFQISYNEQFF. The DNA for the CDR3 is TGTGCCAGCAGTTTTCAGATATCCTACAATGAGCAGTTCTTC.

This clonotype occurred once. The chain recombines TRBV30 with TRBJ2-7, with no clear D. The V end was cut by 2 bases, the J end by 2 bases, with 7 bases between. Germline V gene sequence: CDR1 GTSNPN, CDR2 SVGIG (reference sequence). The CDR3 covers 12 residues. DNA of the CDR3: TGTGCCTGGAGTCCGCAAACCTACGAGCAGTACTTC. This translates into CAWSPQTYEQYF.

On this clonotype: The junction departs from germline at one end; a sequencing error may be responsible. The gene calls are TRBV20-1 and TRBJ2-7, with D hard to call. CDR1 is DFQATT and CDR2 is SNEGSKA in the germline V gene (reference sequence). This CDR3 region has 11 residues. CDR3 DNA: TGCAGTGCTCTACGCGGTGCGGTGGCTGACTTC. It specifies CSALRGAVADF.

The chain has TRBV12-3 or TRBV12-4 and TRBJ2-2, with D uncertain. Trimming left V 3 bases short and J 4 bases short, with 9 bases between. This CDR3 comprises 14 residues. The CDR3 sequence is CASSLPYSTGELFF. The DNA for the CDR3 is TGTGCCAGCAGTTTGCCTTACTCCACCGGGGAGCTGTTTTTT.